The 23 T cell receptor beta chains below were found in one sample sequenced in a study of tumor-infiltrating lymphocytes in localized non-small cell lung cancer. Assay: immunoSEQ multiplex PCR; the TCRdb copy retains only in-frame clones and omits some. Among roughly 8,400 clones listed, 65% to 85% were seen once. Sequencing used uninvolved lung tissue not adjacent to the tumor. These receptor sequences come from a human donor with non-small cell lung cancer.

The DNA for the CDR3 is TGCAGCGTCCGGAGGGCCGGATACGAGCAGTACTTC. It encodes CSVRRAGYEQYF. The chain couples TRBV29-1 to TRBJ2-7, with D possibly matching TRBD2 (6 bases). The CDR3 has 12 amino acids. Germline V gene sequence: CDR1 SQVTM, CDR2 ANQGSEA. Between the trimmed V and J ends, which lost 6 bases and 4 bases, there was a span of 13 bases.

The rearrangement links TRBV7-6 to TRBJ2-5; 8 nucleotides agree with TRBD1. V lost 5 bases, J lost 5 bases, and 16 bases stayed unmatched. The CDR3 loop spans 17 amino acids. The germline gives CDR1 SGHVS, CDR2 FNYEAQ. DNA of the CDR3: TGTGCCAGCAGCAAGAGGTCTACAGGGGGTTTCGGGGAGACCCAGTACTTC. It codes for CASSKRSTGGFGETQYF. Full variable domain (rest looked up from reference TRBV7-6 and TRBJ2-5): GAGVSQSPRYKVTKRGQDVALRCDPISGHVSLYWYRQALGQGPEFLTYFNYEAQQDKSGLPNDRFSAERPEGSISTLTIQRTEQRDSAMYRCASSKRSTGGFGETQYFGPGTRLLVL.

The V and J genes are TRBV7-9 and TRBJ2-7; TRBD2 agrees at 8 bases. The CDR3 is made up of 15 amino acids. Per the germline V gene, CDR1 is SEHNR and CDR2 is FQNEAQ (reference sequence). V was pared by 5 bases and J by 0 bases, with 6 bases of the junction left unmatched. CDR3: CASSQIAGSSYEQYF. CDR3 in DNA: TGTGCCAGCAGCCAAATAGCGGGGAGCTCCTACGAGCAGTACTTC.

The chain joins TRBV7-2 to TRBJ1-1; tentative D call: TRBD1 (6 bases). The CDR3 spans 15 residues. CDR1 and CDR2 from the germline V gene are SGHTA and FQGNSA. Trimming cost V 1 base and J 7 bases, with 16 bases left between them. The CDR3 loop reads CASSLGGATGGEAFF. The CDR3 coding sequence is TGTGCCAGCAGCTTAGGGGGGGCCACTGGAGGTGAAGCTTTCTTT.

The CDR3 region has the DNA TGTGCCACCAAAGCGGGAGGGTACAATGAGCAGTTCTTC. It specifies CATKAGGYNEQFF. This chain links TRBV5-5 with TRBJ2-1, with 10 bases identical to TRBD2. Germline CDR1 SGHKS, CDR2 YYEKEE (reference sequence). With 9 bases clipped from V and 4 bases from J, the junction kept 4 bases outside the gene matches. The CDR3 runs to 13 residues.

This chain links TRBV5-4 with TRBJ2-7; TRBD1 agrees at 11 bases. Germline V lookup: CDR1 SGHNT, CDR2 YYREEE (reference sequence). This CDR3 is built from 15 residues. Trimming cost V 4 bases and J 5 bases; bases outside gene matches: 8. The chain's CDR3 is CASSPTGDRGNEQYF. CDR3 DNA sequence: TGTGCCAGCAGCCCTACCGGGGACAGGGGGAACGAGCAGTACTTC.

This chain joins TRBV5-1 and TRBJ1-4; D possibly corresponds to TRBD1 (5 bases). Germline CDR1 SGHRS, CDR2 YFSETQ. This CDR3 comprises 14 residues. Trimming removed 2 bases from V and 8 bases from J, with 13 bases in between. The DNA for the CDR3 is TGCGCCAGCAGCTTAGGTTTCCCAGGGGAAAAACTGTTTTTT. Translated: CASSLGFPGEKLFF.

The V call is TRBV6-5, the J call TRBJ1-1; D is ambiguous. Trimming removed 0 bases at V and 4 bases at J, with 12 bases between. This CDR3 spans 15 amino acids. Germline V gene data show CDR1 as MNHEY and CDR2 as SVGAGI. The chain's CDR3 is CASSYSSGSGTEAFF. The CDR3, as DNA: TGTGCCAGCAGTTACTCGTCGGGGTCAGGCACTGAAGCTTTCTTT.

Only a few counts were recorded for this clone. The V and J genes are TRBV10-3 and TRBJ1-2; 8 bases match TRBD1. Germline CDR1 ENHRY, CDR2 SYGVKD. Germline trimming cut 4 bases from V and 7 bases from J; bases unmatched to any gene: 5. The CDR3 covers 13 residues. The CDR3 coding sequence is TGTGCCATCAGTGGCCTACAGGGGGGTGGCTACACCTTC. Translating gives CAISGLQGGGYTF.

In this sample, this clone is medium-sized. The chain joins TRBV19 to TRBJ2-1; tentatively, D is TRBD1 (6 bases). Trimming pared 4 bases from V and 0 bases from J, leaving 10 bases between. Germline V gene sequence: CDR1 LNHDA, CDR2 SQIVND (reference sequence). This CDR3 spans 15 amino acids. The CDR3 protein is CASSKGDPSYNEQFF. CDR3 bases: TGTGCCAGTAGTAAGGGGGACCCCTCCTACAATGAGCAGTTCTTC. Full variable domain (remainder filled in from reference TRBV19 and TRBJ2-1): DGGITQSPKYLFRKEGQNVTLSCEQNLNHDAMYWYRQDPGQGLRLIYYSQIVNDFQKGDIAEGYSVSREKKESFPLTVTSAQKNPTAFYLCASSKGDPSYNEQFFGPGTRLTVL.

The chain has TRBV5-1 and TRBJ2-3; D is perhaps TRBD2 (5 bases). Trimming cost V 4 bases and J 0 bases, with 15 bases left between them. The germline CDR1 and CDR2 sequences are SGHRS and YFSETQ. The CDR3 is made up of 16 amino acids. The DNA of the CDR3 is TGCGCCAGCAGCCTCCTAGCCGCCCCGAGCACAGATACGCAGTATTTT. Its protein is CASSLLAAPSTDTQYF.

The J gene is TRBJ2-7, the V gene TRBV28; TRBD1 matches 9 bases. The germline gives CDR1 MDHEN, CDR2 SYDVKM. The CDR3 extends over 15 amino acids. With 5 bases clipped from V and 3 bases from J, the junction kept 8 bases outside the gene matches. The CDR3 reads CASSLTGTGHYEQYF. The CDR3, as DNA: TGTGCCAGCAGTCTTACAGGGACAGGGCACTACGAGCAGTACTTC. Looking up the rest from reference TRBV28 and TRBJ2-7 gives the full variable domain: DVKVTQSSRYLVKRTGEKVFLECVQDMDHENMFWYRQDPGLGLRLIYFSYDVKMKEKGDIPEGYSVSREKKERFSLILESASTNQTSMYLCASSLTGTGHYEQYFGPGTRLTVT.

J is TRBJ2-3 and V is TRBV10-3; D not resolved. The V end lost 3 bases, the J end lost 0 bases, and 7 bases lay between the germline ends. The CDR3 runs to 14 residues. Germline-derived CDR1 and CDR2 are ENHRY and SYGVKD. The CDR3 here is CAISDGTSTDTQYF. The CDR3 bases are TGTGCCATCAGTGACGGAACTAGCACAGATACGCAGTATTTT.

Sample share makes this clone medium-sized. The rearrangement uses TRBV29-1 and TRBJ2-5; TRBD1 agrees at 9 bases. The CDR3 contains 13 residues. V lost 4 bases and J lost 7; bases outside the gene matches: 7. The germline gives CDR1 SQVTM, CDR2 ANQGSEA. DNA for the CDR3: TGCAGCGTTGGGACAGGGGATTTCGGGACCCAGTACTTC. The encoded protein is CSVGTGDFGTQYF.

The CDR3 loop reads CASSRLDLGYEQYF. The CDR3 coding sequence is TGCGCCAGCAGCCGACTTGACTTAGGATACGAGCAGTACTTC. V usage is TRBV4-1 and J usage is TRBJ2-7; D is uncertain. Germline assignment: CDR1 MGHRA and CDR2 YSYEKL. Trimming removed 4 bases at V and 4 bases at J, with 14 bases between. This CDR3 has 14 residues.

This clone was counted a single time. The chain uses TRBV2 and TRBJ1-4; D possibly corresponds to TRBD1 (6 bases). Trimming left V 4 bases short and J 3 bases short, with 9 bases between. This CDR3 has 14 amino acids. Per the germline V gene, CDR1 is SNHLY and CDR2 is FYNNEI. CDR3 nucleotide sequence: TGTGCCAGCAGTGGGCCAGGGGCTAATGAAAAACTGTTTTTT. This translates into CASSGPGANEKLFF.

The J gene is TRBJ1-5, the V gene TRBV11-2; 7 bases align to TRBD1. The CDR3 is 15 amino acids. J was trimmed by 0 bases and V by 5 bases; bases with no gene match: 4. Germline V gene data show CDR1 as SGHAT and CDR2 as FQNNGV. The CDR3 sequence is CASSVTGNSNQPQHF. Written as DNA, the CDR3 is TGTGCCAGCAGCGTGACAGGGAATAGCAATCAGCCCCAGCATTTT.

The chain combines TRBV11-2 with TRBJ1-2; weak D call: TRBD1 (5 bases). CDR1 and CDR2 (germline): SGHAT, FQNNGV. The CDR3 is 13 amino acids. V was trimmed by 1 base and J by 2 bases, leaving 5 bases between them. DNA for the CDR3: TGTGCCAGCAGCTTAGGACAGAACTATGGCTACACCTTC. Translating gives CASSLGQNYGYTF. Drawing the rest from reference TRBV11-2 and TRBJ1-2, the complete variable domain is EAGVAQSPRYKIIEKRQSVAFWCNPISGHATLYWYQQILGQGPKLLIQFQNNGVVDDSQLPKDRFSAERLKGVDSTLKIQPAKLEDSAVYLCASSLGQNYGYTFGSGTRLTVV.

The V and J genes are TRBV6-6 and TRBJ1-1; TRBD1 aligns across 8 bases. V dropped 5 bases and J dropped 0; count of bases not matched to a gene: 8. Germline CDR1 reads MNHNY; CDR2 reads SVGAGI (reference sequence). The CDR3 consists of 16 residues. The CDR3: CASSTWTGRMNTEAFF. Written as DNA, the CDR3 is TGTGCCAGCAGTACTTGGACAGGGCGAATGAACACTGAAGCTTTCTTT.

The rearrangement joins TRBV19 to TRBJ1-3; the match to TRBD1 covers 11 bases. The V segment lost 5 bases and the J segment 5 bases; nucleotides outside the gene matches: 11. Germline CDR1 LNHDA, CDR2 SQIVND (reference sequence). This CDR3 comprises 17 residues. CDR3 region: CASSVYTGTGGRNTIYF. The CDR3 DNA reads as TGTGCCAGTAGTGTGTACACCGGGACAGGGGGTCGAAACACCATATATTTT. The complete variable domain, with remaining parts taken from reference TRBV19 and TRBJ1-3, reads DGGITQSPKYLFRKEGQNVTLSCEQNLNHDAMYWYRQDPGQGLRLIYYSQIVNDFQKGDIAEGYSVSREKKESFPLTVTSAQKNPTAFYLCASSVYTGTGGRNTIYFGEGSWLTVV.

The chain uses TRBV10-3 and TRBJ2-7; no reliable D call. Per germline, CDR1 ENHRY and CDR2 SYGVKD. The CDR3 is 13 amino acids. Deletions cut 2 bases from V and 2 bases from J, with 7 bases between. This CDR3 is CAISEPGTYEQYF. The CDR3 nucleotides read TGTGCCATCAGTGAGCCCGGTACCTACGAGCAGTACTTC.

CDR3 in DNA: TGTGCCAGCAGCCCCGCGGGGCGAAAGGGTGAAGCTTTCTTT. It codes for CASSPAGRKGEAFF. The chain combines TRBV7-3 with TRBJ1-1; D perhaps matches TRBD1 (5 bases). The CDR3 runs 14 residues. Per germline, CDR1 SGHTA and CDR2 FQGTGA. V was cut by 5 bases and J by 7 bases, with 17 bases left in between.

The genes are TRBV2 and TRBJ1-5; TRBD1 matches 8 bases. V shed 2 bases, J shed 11 bases, and the junction held 5 bases outside the gene matches. CDR1 and CDR2 (germline): SNHLY, FYNNEI. The CDR3 spans 13 residues. The CDR3 sequence is CASSEYDRGSQHF. In DNA, the CDR3 is TGTGCCAGCAGTGAATATGACAGGGGTTCCCAGCATTTT.